This TCR beta chain was sequenced for a study of T cell clonality in common variable immunodeficiency. Study-wide points: CVID subjects showed higher TCRbeta clonality than healthy controls.

This clone was detected many times. What it recognizes is unknown. Sequenced by immunoSEQ multiplex PCR; TCRdb stores in-frame clones only, minus some. The sample contains approximately 52,000 clones, none of them singletons. The receptor comes from a person between 18 and 75 years old in good health. Input material: peripheral blood mononuclear cells.

The CDR3 bases that were read are TGCGCCAGCAGCTTTCACAGGACCCATTACTCTGGGGCCAACGTC. It translates to CASSFHRTHYSGANV. The entire CDR3 reads CASSFHRTHYSGANVLTF. The chain couples TRBV5-1 to TRBJ2-6, with D maybe TRBD1 (5 bases). The CDR3 end lies 3 residues beyond the end of the read and is filled in from the germline J gene. The CDR3 spans 18 residues. V lost 2 bases and J lost 0, with 15 bases in between. Per germline, CDR1 SGHRS and CDR2 YFSETQ. Combining the CDR3 with reference TRBV5-1 and TRBJ2-6 gives the whole variable domain KAGVTQTPRYLIKTRGQQVTLSCSPISGHRSVSWYQQTPGQGLQFLFEYFSETQRNKGNFPGRFSGRQFSNSRSEMNVSTLELGDSALYLCASSFHRTHYSGANVLTFGAGSRLTVL.